Each of the 30 T cell receptor beta chains below was sequenced from the same sample in a study of memory CD4+ T cells and cytomegalovirus serostatus. Profiling relied on immunoSEQ multiplex PCR, and the TCRdb table lists in-frame clones only, not all of them. The sample has 61,000 or so clones, 80% seen once. The sort gate was single viable CD3+CD4+CD8-CD45RO+ cells for memory CD4+ T cells. Sequencing was done on a sample of memory CD4+ T cells from blood. These receptors came from an adult in good health and CMV-seronegative. Some clones in this sample may be carry-over from other donors' samples.

This sequence joins TRBV2 and TRBJ2-1, with 8 bases lining up with TRBD2. Trimming at V came to 5 bases and at J to 9 bases, leaving 12 bases not matched to a gene. In germline, CDR1 is SNHLY, CDR2 FYNNEI. The CDR3 totals 15 residues. CDR3 DNA sequence: TGTGCCAGCAGTCCTGGACTAGCCCTTCGTAGTGAGCAGTTCTTC. Encoded protein: CASSPGLALRSEQFF.

The rearrangement joins TRBV7-2 to TRBJ2-2; D is unresolved. The CDR3 runs to 14 residues. Per germline, CDR1 SGHTA and CDR2 FQGNSA. V lost 2 bases and J lost 7, with 11 bases in between. CDR3 bases: TGTGCCAGCAGCTTACTTTACCTCAACGGGGAGCTGTTTTTT. This encodes CASSLLYLNGELFF.

The chain couples TRBV28 to TRBJ1-1; unclear D gene. The CDR3 contains 11 residues. Trimming took off 2 bases at V and 10 bases at J, with 8 bases between the two ends. Germline CDR1 reads MDHEN; CDR2 reads SYDVKM. The CDR3, as DNA: TGTGCCAGCAGTTTAAAGGGTATAGCTTTCTTT. Protein: CASSLKGIAFF.

This chain uses TRBV5-1 with TRBJ2-1, with D possibly matching TRBD1 (5 bases). Germline values: CDR1 SGHRS, CDR2 YFSETQ. The CDR3 is made up of 15 amino acids. With 7 bases removed from V and 4 bases from J, the gap between germline ends came to 18 bases. The CDR3 sequence: CASGNTGTRYNEQFF. In DNA form, the CDR3 reads TGCGCCAGCGGCAACACAGGTACGAGATACAATGAGCAGTTCTTC.

This clone was counted between two and nine times. The chain recombines TRBV7-2 with TRBJ2-3, with a weak D call TRBD2 (6 bases). V was trimmed by 1 base and J by 6 bases, leaving 11 bases between them. CDR3 length: 14 residues. CDR1 is SGHTA and CDR2 is FQGNSA in the germline V gene. The CDR3 DNA reads TGTGCCAGCAGCTTAGGACTAGAGGTGGATACGCAGTATTTT. Protein product: CASSLGLEVDTQYF.

The V gene is TRBV30, the J gene TRBJ1-5, with a weak D call TRBD1 (6 bases). CDR3 length: 14 residues. V dropped 2 bases and J dropped 7 bases, with 15 bases sitting between them. Germline V gene lookup returns CDR1 GTSNPN and CDR2 SVGIG (reference sequence). The CDR3 loop reads CAWSRKQGGQPQHF. DNA for the CDR3: TGTGCCTGGAGTCGCAAACAGGGTGGGCAGCCCCAGCATTTT.

V and J are TRBV18 and TRBJ2-1, with 7 bases fitting TRBD2. The V gene end was trimmed by 1 base and the J gene end by 0 bases; junction bases not matched to a gene: 0. Germline V gene data show CDR1 as KGHSH and CDR2 as LQKENI. The CDR3 contains 15 residues. CDR3: CASSPQRGSYNEQFF. The DNA for the CDR3 is TGTGCCAGCTCACCACAGCGGGGCTCCTACAATGAGCAGTTCTTC. The full variable domain, completed using reference TRBV18 and TRBJ2-1, is NAGVMQNPRHLVRRRGQEARLRCSPMKGHSHVYWYRQLPEEGLKFMVYLQKENIIDESGMPKERFSAEFPKEGPSILRIQQVVRGDSAAYFCASSPQRGSYNEQFFGPGTRLTVL.

The chain has TRBV10-3 and TRBJ2-2, with 9 bases matching TRBD1. The CDR3 loop spans 15 amino acids. V dropped 6 bases and J dropped 4; count of bases not matched to a gene: 6. CDR1 ENHRY and CDR2 SYGVKD come from the germline V gene. CDR3 residues: CAIRWTGDGTGELFF. The CDR3 DNA is TGTGCCATCAGGTGGACAGGGGACGGCACCGGGGAGCTGTTTTTT.

Here the CDR3 DNA reads TGTGCCTGGAGTAGAAGGCAGGGTGATGGGGGCAATCAGCCCCAGCATTTT. This gives the protein CAWSRRQGDGGNQPQHF. The genes are TRBV30 and TRBJ1-5; possibly TRBD1 for D (5 bases). Germline loops: CDR1 GTSNPN, CDR2 SVGIG (reference sequence). The CDR3 runs 17 residues. With 2 bases removed from V and 2 bases from J, the gap between germline ends came to 19 bases.

The chain joins TRBV29-1 to TRBJ2-1; D is possibly TRBD2 (6 bases). The CDR3 contains 13 residues. Trimming removed 3 bases from V and 4 bases from J, with 10 bases in between. Germline assignment: CDR1 SQVTM and CDR2 ANQGSEA. The CDR3 nucleotides read TGCAGCGTTGAGAAGGGGAGGTACAATGAGCAGTTCTTC. Protein sequence: CSVEKGRYNEQFF.

This clone was counted a single time. The V and J genes are TRBV11-2 and TRBJ1-5; weak D call: TRBD1 (5 bases). CDR3 length equals 15 residues. Germline values: CDR1 SGHAT, CDR2 FQNNGV. Trimming pared 1 base from V and 5 bases from J, leaving 12 bases between. In DNA, the CDR3 is TGTGCCAGCAGCTTAGGGCAGGGTGGGTATCAGCCCCAGCATTTT. It translates to CASSLGQGGYQPQHF.

As DNA, the CDR3 is TGTGCCAGCAGTTTACGGACAGGGGGTAGTCGTGGCTACACCTTC. This translates into CASSLRTGGSRGYTF. This chain connects TRBV28 to TRBJ1-2; 10 nucleotides match TRBD1. CDR1 and CDR2 from the germline V gene are MDHEN and SYDVKM. The V segment lost 2 bases and the J segment 7 bases; nucleotides outside the gene matches: 7. This CDR3 is built from 15 residues.

This clone was found once. This chain connects TRBV6-5 to TRBJ1-1; 7 nucleotides line up with TRBD1. The CDR3 length is 13 residues. Germline CDR1 and CDR2: MNHEY and SVGAGI. Germline trimming cut 6 bases from V and 11 bases from J; bases unmatched to any gene: 12. CDR3 sequence: CASSRTGEASAFF. CDR3 in DNA: TGTGCCAGCAGCCGTACAGGGGAAGCATCGGCTTTCTTT.

The chain carries TRBV28 and TRBJ2-4; 7 bases match TRBD1. Germline CDR1 and CDR2: MDHEN and SYDVKM. The CDR3 has 12 residues. Trimming cost V 5 bases and J 8 bases; bases outside gene matches: 3. This chain's CDR3 is CASSATGYIQYF. The CDR3 DNA reads TGTGCCAGCAGTGCGACAGGGTACATTCAGTACTTC.

The chain carries TRBV6-5 and TRBJ1-4; D remains unclear. There are 14 residues in the CDR3. Germline CDR1 is MNHEY and CDR2 is SVGAGI. The germline V and J ends were trimmed by 5 bases and 5 bases, with 12 bases remaining between them. DNA of the CDR3: TGTGCCAGCAGTACCCCCCTTGGGAATGAAAAACTGTTTTTT. It yields the protein CASSTPLGNEKLFF.

This clone has just a few counts. The rearrangement links TRBV7-3 to TRBJ1-1; D unclear. V lost 4 bases and J 1 base, leaving 7 bases between the germline ends. The CDR3 covers 13 residues. Germline V gene data show CDR1 as SGHTA and CDR2 as FQGTGA. DNA of the CDR3: TGTGCCAGCAGCTCCGCGGGGAACACTGAAGCTTTCTTT. This codes for CASSSAGNTEAFF.

The rearrangement uses TRBV5-1 and TRBJ1-1; 7 nucleotides match TRBD1. The V gene end was trimmed by 4 bases and the J gene end by 6 bases; junction bases not matched to a gene: 3. The CDR3 is 12 residues long. Germline V lookup: CDR1 SGHRS, CDR2 YFSETQ. The DNA of the CDR3 is TGCGCCAGCAGCGGAGGGACAGCTGAAGCTTTCTTT. Its protein product is CASSGGTAEAFF.

The V call is TRBV9, the J call TRBJ2-2; 8 positions match TRBD2. The CDR3 has 17 amino acids. V trimming: 4 bases; J trimming: 0 bases; junction bases outside the gene matches: 8. Germline V gene sequence: CDR1 SGDLS, CDR2 YYNGEE. CDR3 in amino acids: CASSSPSGGTNTGELFF. CDR3 DNA: TGTGCCAGCAGCTCGCCATCGGGAGGGACGAACACCGGGGAGCTGTTTTTT.

V is TRBV10-3 and J is TRBJ2-2; D gene uncertain. CDR3 size: 16 residues. The ends were cut back, 0 bases at V and 6 bases at J, with 14 bases in the middle. The germline V gene has CDR1 ENHRY and CDR2 SYGVKD. CDR3 sequence: CAISESAGYEAGELFF. Here the CDR3 DNA reads TGTGCCATCAGTGAGTCTGCCGGGTATGAGGCCGGGGAGCTGTTTTTT.

In its sample, this clone was seen once. The chain is built from TRBV11-2 and TRBJ1-1; D may be TRBD1 (5 bases). V lost 5 bases to trimming and J lost 1 base, with 11 bases between them. The length of the CDR3 is 14 residues. CDR1 is SGHAT, CDR2 FQNNGV, per germline. The CDR3 nucleotides read TGTGCCAGCAGCCGGGACCCGACGAACACTGAAGCTTTCTTT. It yields the protein CASSRDPTNTEAFF.

This clone has a single count. This sequence joins TRBV6-5 and TRBJ2-7, with no clear D. The CDR3 covers 13 residues. Per germline, CDR1 MNHEY and CDR2 SVGAGI. Trimming stripped 0 bases from V and 0 bases from J, with 3 bases between. The CDR3 DNA is TGTGCCAGCAGTTACTCCCCCTCCTACGAGCAGTACTTC. It encodes CASSYSPSYEQYF.

This sequence joins TRBV12-5 and TRBJ1-1, with unresolved D. There are 15 residues in the CDR3. CDR1 LGHNT and CDR2 FRNRAP come from the germline V gene. V was shortened by 1 base and J by 4 bases, with 13 bases between the two germline ends. The CDR3 protein is CASGLDAGLGTEAFF. In DNA form, the CDR3 reads TGTGCTAGTGGTTTGGACGCGGGGTTAGGCACTGAAGCTTTCTTT.

The chain has TRBV7-9 and TRBJ2-2, with D maybe TRBD2 (6 bases). Trimming left V 2 bases short and J 4 bases short, with 14 bases between. Germline V gene data show CDR1 as SEHNR and CDR2 as FQNEAQ (reference sequence). The CDR3 spans 16 residues. This CDR3 reads CASSLWRDGVTGELFF. DNA for the CDR3: TGTGCCAGCAGCTTATGGCGGGATGGCGTCACCGGGGAGCTGTTTTTT. The complete variable domain, with remaining parts taken from reference TRBV7-9 and TRBJ2-2, reads DTGVSQNPRHKITKRGQNVTFRCDPISEHNRLYWYRQTLGQGPEFLTYFQNEAQLEKSRLLSDRFSAERPKGSFSTLEIQRTEQGDSAMYLCASSLWRDGVTGELFFGEGSRLTVL.

The genes are TRBV5-1 and TRBJ2-5; 12 bases fit TRBD2. V gave up 0 bases and J gave up 5 bases; unmatched junction bases: 5. The CDR3 has 16 amino acids. In germline, CDR1 is SGHRS, CDR2 YFSETQ. CDR3 bases: TGCGCCAGCAGCTTGGGTCCTAGCGGGGGGGCCGAGACCCAGTACTTC. It specifies CASSLGPSGGAETQYF.

The chain has TRBV7-2 and TRBJ2-4, with 7 positions matching TRBD1. Losses at the gene ends were 1 base for V and 9 bases for J; bases not matched to a gene: 0. The CDR3 covers 12 residues. Germline CDR1 is SGHTA and CDR2 is FQGNSA. The CDR3 protein is CASSLEGAIQYF. The CDR3 DNA is TGTGCCAGCAGCTTAGAGGGGGCCATTCAGTACTTC.

J is TRBJ1-1 and V is TRBV28; TRBD1 aligns across 7 bases. V was pared by 5 bases and J by 5 bases, with 8 bases of the junction left unmatched. Germline lookup yields CDR1 MDHEN and CDR2 SYDVKM. CDR3 length equals 14 residues. CDR3 DNA: TGTGCCAGCAGTGACAGGGTGGCGTGGACTGAAGCTTTCTTT. Protein product: CASSDRVAWTEAFF.

The genes are TRBV11-2 and TRBJ1-3; 10 bases align to TRBD1. V was pared by 6 bases and J by 0 bases, with 11 bases of the junction left unmatched. The CDR3 length is 18 residues. CDR1 SGHAT and CDR2 FQNNGV come from the germline V gene. CDR3 amino acids: CASRKPGQGLLSGNTIYF. The CDR3 nucleotides are TGTGCCAGCAGGAAACCGGGACAGGGGTTACTCTCTGGAAACACCATATATTTT. The variable domain in full, with the rest retrieved from reference TRBV11-2 and TRBJ1-3, is EAGVAQSPRYKIIEKRQSVAFWCNPISGHATLYWYQQILGQGPKLLIQFQNNGVVDDSQLPKDRFSAERLKGVDSTLKIQPAKLEDSAVYLCASRKPGQGLLSGNTIYFGEGSWLTVV.

This clone has just a few counts. The sample contains more than one DNA sequence encoding this CDR3. The rearrangement uses TRBV5-6 and TRBJ1-3; D is possibly TRBD1 (5 bases). The CDR3 has 15 residues. V was clipped by 2 bases and J by 1 base, with 10 bases between them. Per the germline V gene, CDR1 is SGHDT and CDR2 is YYEEEE. CDR3 sequence (DNA): TGTGCCAGCAGCTTATTCGGGGGATCTGGAAACACCATATATTTT. This encodes CASSLFGGSGNTIYF.

The count of this clone is one. V usage is TRBV9 and J usage is TRBJ2-5; D gene uncertain. The CDR3 spans 13 residues. Germline CDR1 and CDR2: SGDLS and YYNGEE. Trimming took 2 bases from V and 5 from J, leaving 10 bases between them. In nucleotides, the CDR3 is TGTGCCAGCAGCGTCCGAGTGGGGGAGACCCAGTACTTC. Translation: CASSVRVGETQYF.

The gene calls are TRBV9 and TRBJ1-2; the D is unclear. The CDR3 covers 14 residues. V lost 3 bases and J 4 bases, leaving 13 bases between the germline ends. From germline, CDR1 is SGDLS and CDR2 YYNGEE. The DNA of the CDR3 is TGTGCCAGCAGCGGTACACAACCTCTCTATGGCTACACCTTC. Its protein product is CASSGTQPLYGYTF.